These T cell receptor beta chains were read from a single sample in a study of T cell responses to AZD1222 COVID-19 vaccine. The data were produced by immunoSEQ multiplex PCR, yet TCRdb's version contains in-frame clones alone and is incomplete. The sample contains about 63,000 clones, roughly 87% of which appear only once. This sample comprised peripheral blood, obtained on day 0 of AZD1222 vaccination. The receptors here all came from an adult in good health. CDR3s include the opening cysteine and the closing phenylalanine or tryptophan. A D gene is named only where the DNA matches it firmly. Part of the rows lack a size; the others show once, few, many or a class for expanded clones.

TRBJ1-5,NA,once,TRBV7-2,CASSPTGGGNQPQHF,TGTGCCAGCAGCCCGACGGGGGGTGGCAATCAGCCCCAGCATTTT
TRBJ2-2,TRBD2,NA,TRBV19,CASTPSVAGGPGELFF,TGTGCCAGTACCCCTTCGGTAGCGGGGGGGCCTGGGGAGCTGTTTTTT
TRBJ1-5,NA,NA,TRBV18,CASSPTDSVNQPQHF,TGTGCCAGCTCACCAACGGACAGCGTCAATCAGCCCCAGCATTTT
TRBJ2-2,TRBD1,NA,TRBV18,CASSPMTGGNGELFF,TGTGCCAGCTCACCAATGACAGGGGGAAACGGGGAGCTGTTTTTT
TRBJ1-2,NA,NA,TRBV5-1,CASSRSGTVNYGYTF,TGCGCCAGCAGCCGATCCGGGACTGTAAACTATGGCTACACCTTC
TRBJ1-5,TRBD1,NA,TRBV6-6,CASSSGTGNQPQHF,TGTGCCAGCAGCTCCGGGACAGGGAATCAGCCCCAGCATTTT
TRBJ1-1,TRBD1,few,TRBV7-3,CASSPTGGESTEAFF,TGTGCCAGCAGCCCAACAGGGGGTGAAAGCACTGAAGCTTTCTTT
TRBJ1-1,NA,NA,TRBV6-1,CASSDPWGLANTEAFF,TGTGCCAGCAGTGATCCCTGGGGTCTAGCGAACACTGAAGCTTTCTTT
TRBJ1-1,NA,few,TRBV7-9,CASSLRDGDTEAFF,TGTGCCAGCAGCTTACGGGACGGGGACACTGAAGCTTTCTTT
TRBJ1-2,NA,NA,TRBV5-1,CASSLDFARESGYTF,TGCGCCAGCAGCTTGGACTTTGCCAGAGAGTCTGGCTACACCTTC
TRBJ2-5,NA,NA,TRBV7-9,CASSHPAGVKTQYF,TGTGCCAGCAGCCATCCTGCGGGCGTGAAGACCCAGTACTTC
TRBJ1-2,TRBD1,NA,TRBV9,CASSPRQGPISNYGYTF,TGTGCCAGCAGCCCTCGACAGGGCCCCATAAGCAACTATGGCTACACCTTC
TRBJ1-2,TRBD1,NA,TRBV18,CASSPTDRARNTF,TGTGCCAGCTCACCCACGGACAGGGCTAGGAACACCTTC
TRBJ1-5,TRBD1,NA,TRBV19,CASIAATGGFQPQHF,TGTGCCAGTATTGCCGCGACAGGGGGCTTTCAGCCCCAGCATTTT
TRBJ1-1,NA,NA,TRBV5-6,CASSLIQAQNTEAFF,TGTGCCAGCAGCTTGATCCAGGCCCAGAACACTGAAGCTTTCTTT
TRBJ1-1,TRBD1,NA,TRBV5-1,CASSYGQGGRTEAFF,TGCGCCAGCAGCTACGGACAGGGGGGTAGGACTGAAGCTTTCTTT
TRBJ2-1,NA,NA,TRBV11-2,CASSENRVQAEQFF,TGTGCCAGCAGCGAAAATAGGGTGCAAGCTGAGCAGTTCTTC
TRBJ1-1,NA,NA,TRBV4-1,CASSHLGGTEAFF,TGCGCCAGCAGCCACCTCGGCGGCACTGAAGCTTTCTTT
TRBJ1-5,NA,few,TRBV19,CASRADRSNQPQHF,TGTGCCAGTAGAGCAGACAGGAGCAATCAGCCCCAGCATTTT
TRBJ2-7,NA,medium-sized,TRBV9,CASSVSGVGYEQYF,TGTGCCAGCAGCGTCTCTGGGGTCGGATACGAGCAGTACTTC
TRBJ1-1,NA,few,TRBV7-9,CASSLAGLGPNTEAFF,TGTGCCAGCAGCTTAGCGGGGCTGGGACCGAACACTGAAGCTTTCTTT
TRBJ2-1,TRBD2,NA,TRBV13,CASTLLAGALNEQFF,TGTGCCAGCACCTTACTAGCGGGGGCCCTCAATGAGCAGTTCTTC
TRBJ2-2,TRBD1,NA,TRBV4-1,CASSQQRGLGELFF,TGCGCCAGCAGCCAACAAAGGGGGCTGGGGGAGCTGTTTTTT
TRBJ1-1,TRBD1,NA,TRBV28,CASRFRDRAPTEAFF,TGTGCCAGCAGATTCCGGGACAGGGCGCCCACTGAAGCTTTCTTT
TRBJ1-6,NA,NA,TRBV6-7,CASSYPRADNYNSPLHF,TGTGCCAGCAGTTACCCTAGGGCAGATAACTATAATTCACCCCTCCACTTT
TRBJ1-2,NA,NA,TRBV6-5,CASSLSPQGTNYGYTF,TGTGCCAGCAGTTTGTCCCCTCAGGGGACTAACTATGGCTACACCTTC